This T cell receptor beta chain was identified during a study of shared clonotypes between healthy human individuals. Study in general: CD8 memory received one plate per donor, CD8 naive two, CD4 memory three and CD4 naive three. Study observations and caveats: Naive CD4 clonotypes were shared across several donors at approximately 5.3%.

The ends were cut back, 0 bases at V and 0 bases at J, with 12 bases in the middle. The CDR3 has 16 residues. Germline CDR1 reads SGHRS; CDR2 reads YFSETQ. A word on this clone: What it binds is not known.

TCRdb's table, derived via immunoSEQ multiplex PCR, lists solely in-frame clones and lacks some. The sample lists 2 million to 2.5 million clones, 85% to 95% occurring once. The sequenced material came from naive CD4+ T cells from PBMCs. This sample's subset: CD45RA+ positively selected. The V call is TRBV5-1, the J call TRBJ1-2; a weak D match, TRBD1 (5 bases). This TCR was sampled from a man aged 18 to 30 in good health. Some clones in this sample may be carry-over from other donors' samples. CDR3 region: CASSLAGPSTNYGYTF. CDR3 sequence (DNA): TGCGCCAGCAGCTTGGCGGGACCGTCTACTAACTATGGCTACACCTTC.